This T cell receptor beta chain was documented in a study of cytomegalovirus exposure and HLA in healthy donors. Regarding the study as a whole: Trimming of TCR beta V- and J-genes showed a link, identified in a later analysis, to a missense DCLRE1C variant.

Concerning this clone itself: Its target is unknown.

The CDR3 runs to 15 residues. After removal of 4 bases from V and 0 bases from J, the junction contained 1 base not matched to a gene. Germline V lookup: CDR1 MNHEY, CDR2 SMNVEV (reference sequence). The primer mix had 60 Vbeta and 13 Jbeta primers. Source study methods: A later analysis tallied 65 million to 85 million unique TCR beta chains, around 12 million of them shared. Method: immunoSEQ multiplex PCR; TCRdb's copy keeps in-frame clones and lacks some. V and J calls and clone size come straight from that table; D and trimming were deduced from the DNA. This sample yields 150,000 to 200,000 clones, of which approximately 82% are seen a single time; 1% to 1.5% belongs to the top ten.

The origin of this receptor is a girl aged 2-10 years in good health and CMV-seropositive. Material for sequencing was PBMCs. The gene calls are TRBV27 and TRBJ2-1, with 9 bases that match TRBD1. CDR3 loop: CASSSDRGSYNEQFF. Written as DNA, the CDR3 is TGTGCCAGCAGTTCGGACAGGGGCTCCTACAATGAGCAGTTCTTC.